This entry lists 15 T cell receptor beta chains sequenced from one sample in a study of T cells in Graves' hyperthyroidism and ophthalmopathy. The investigators amplified TCR beta CDR3 regions from RNA transcripts. When the TCR CDR3 underwent first-round RT-PCR, the HTBI primer set was used. TCRdb itself ran the multiplex PCR reads through MiXCR, one entry per CDR3 protein. The top ten hold approximately 14% of the sample, which has roughly 420,000 distinct CDR3 sequences, around 16% seen once. The sample taken for sequencing was blood. The source of these receptors is a young woman with Graves' hyperthyroidism.

With regard to this clonotype: Since a much larger clone is just one base distant, this may be a read error. The gene calls are TRBV12-3 or TRBV12-4 and TRBJ2-2; no reliable D call. CDR3 length equals 15 residues. V was shortened by 6 bases and J by 6 bases, with 17 bases between the two germline ends. CDR3 residues: CASRLSSLRSGELFF. For the CDR3, the DNA is TGTGCCAGCAGATTAAGTAGTCTTAGGTCCGGGGAGCTGTTTTTT.

At least ten counts were recorded for this clonotype. The gene calls are TRBV27 and TRBJ2-5; D not resolved. V lost 5 bases and J lost 0, with 7 bases in between. The CDR3 is 13 amino acids. From germline, CDR1 is MNHEY and CDR2 SMNVEV (reference sequence). The CDR3 bases are TGTGCCAGCAGTCAACAATACCAAGAGACCCAGTACTTC. It encodes CASSQQYQETQYF.

Ten or more counts support this clonotype. The chain has TRBV2 and TRBJ2-5; 7 nucleotides line up with TRBD1. The CDR3 is made up of 12 amino acids. In germline, CDR1 is SNHLY, CDR2 FYNNEI. The V segment lost 6 bases and the J segment 3 bases; nucleotides outside the gene matches: 1. CDR3 sequence: CASSGQEETQYF. For the CDR3, the DNA is TGTGCCAGCAGCGGACAGGAAGAGACCCAGTACTTC.

This clonotype showed up many times. The rearrangement joins TRBV2 to TRBJ1-5; a weak D match, TRBD1 (6 bases). The germline CDR1 and CDR2 sequences are SNHLY and FYNNEI. This CDR3 is built from 15 residues. V was clipped by 6 bases and J by 1 base, with 13 bases between them. In DNA form, the CDR3 reads TGTGCCAGCAGGCGAAACAGGGAGAGCAATCAGCCCCAGCATTTT. It encodes CASRRNRESNQPQHF.

This clonotype has a count of ten or more. The chain uses TRBV28 and TRBJ2-1; perhaps TRBD2 as D (6 bases). Between the trimmed V and J ends, which lost 5 bases and 6 bases, there was a span of 11 bases. CDR3 size: 13 residues. The V gene's germline CDR1 is MDHEN and CDR2 SYDVKM. The CDR3 spells CASSAGLINEQFF. The CDR3 nucleotides are TGTGCCAGCAGTGCGGGACTCATCAATGAGCAGTTCTTC.

This clonotype was picked up a small number of times. Since a much larger clone is just one base distant, this may be a read error. The rearrangement uses TRBV11-2 and TRBJ2-1; D might be TRBD2 (5 bases). Deletions cut 4 bases from V and 2 bases from J, with 12 bases between. Germline V gives CDR1 SGHAT, CDR2 FQNNGV. The CDR3 loop spans 15 amino acids. CDR3 nucleotide sequence: TGTGCCAGCAGCTCGACTCCTAGCCCCTACAATGAGCAGTTCTTC. Translating gives CASSSTPSPYNEQFF.

Many counts were recorded for this clonotype. This chain joins TRBV27 and TRBJ1-5; TRBD1 matches 10 bases. In germline, CDR1 is MNHEY, CDR2 SMNVEV (reference sequence). J gave up 4 bases and V 5 bases, and 8 bases lay outside the gene matches. The CDR3 spans 16 residues. The CDR3 nucleotides read TGTGCCAGCAGTCCTGGGGACAGGGGTAATAATCAGCCCCAGCATTTT. Residues: CASSPGDRGNNQPQHF.

The chain links TRBV3-1 to TRBJ2-1; no firm D call. Per the germline V gene, CDR1 is LGHDT and CDR2 is YNNKEL (reference sequence). The CDR3 has 13 residues. V was trimmed by 0 bases and J by 14 bases, leaving 14 bases between them. This chain's CDR3 is CASSQDSGIQEFF. In DNA form, the CDR3 reads TGTGCCAGCAGCCAAGATTCAGGAATCCAAGAGTTCTTC.

The chain couples TRBV11-2 to TRBJ2-7; 10 bases align to TRBD2. Germline CDR1 SGHAT, CDR2 FQNNGV. V was pared by 6 bases and J by 6 bases, with 11 bases of the junction left unmatched. This CDR3 is 15 amino acids long. The chain's CDR3 is CASRKAGGPFSEQYF. The CDR3 DNA reads TGTGCCAGCAGAAAAGCGGGAGGGCCGTTTAGCGAGCAGTACTTC.

This clonotype has at least ten counts. The genes are TRBV19 and TRBJ2-7; D might be TRBD1 or TRBD2, each matching 5 bases. Germline V gene lookup returns CDR1 LNHDA and CDR2 SQIVND (reference sequence). This CDR3 is 15 amino acids long. The V end lost 4 bases, the J end lost 3 bases, and 16 bases lay between the germline ends. The CDR3 region has the DNA TGTGCCAGTAGTACCGGGACGGGATTTAACTACGAGCAGTACTTC. Amino acid sequence: CASSTGTGFNYEQYF.

The sample holds many counts of this clonotype. J is TRBJ1-5 and V is TRBV12-3 or TRBV12-4; D may be TRBD1 (5 bases). V shed 6 bases and J shed 6 bases, with 15 bases lying between them. CDR3 length equals 14 residues. CDR3 nucleotide sequence: TGTGCCAGCAGCCGCCCCAGGGAGGGTCAGCCCCAGCATTTT. Translation gives CASSRPREGQPQHF.

The sample holds many counts of this clonotype. The CDR3 is CASSLLRLAGGRGYNEQFF. The DNA of the CDR3 is TGTGCCAGCAGTTTATTAAGGCTAGCGGGTGGGAGGGGCTACAATGAGCAGTTCTTC. The rearrangement uses TRBV28 and TRBJ2-1, with 8 bases matching TRBD2. Germline assignment: CDR1 MDHEN and CDR2 SYDVKM. The CDR3 contains 19 residues. V was pared by 1 base and J by 3 bases, with 14 bases of the junction left unmatched.

This clonotype occurred many times. This chain's CDR3 is CSAEINTEAFF. The CDR3, as DNA: TGCAGTGCTGAGATTAACACTGAAGCTTTCTTT. The V gene is TRBV20-1, the J gene TRBJ1-1; D gene uncertain. The ends were cut back, 5 bases at V and 2 bases at J, with 6 bases in the middle. Looked up from germline, CDR1 is DFQATT and CDR2 is SNEGSKA (reference sequence). The CDR3 is 11 amino acids.

The table lists this clonotype with many counts. The chain couples TRBV7-9 to TRBJ1-5; no definite D call. Germline CDR1 is SEHNR and CDR2 is FQNEAQ (reference sequence). V lost 0 bases and J 1 base, leaving 4 bases between the germline ends. The CDR3 contains 14 residues. CDR3 region: CASSLAGSNQPQHF. The CDR3 DNA reads as TGTGCCAGCAGCTTAGCGGGCAGCAATCAGCCCCAGCATTTT.

The sample holds many counts of this clonotype. The chain combines TRBV12-3 or TRBV12-4 with TRBJ2-1; 11 bases agree with TRBD2. With V trimmed by 5 bases and J by 8 bases, 11 bases remained unmatched. The CDR3 has 16 residues. CDR3 sequence (DNA): TGTGCCAGCAGTGCCCGACTAGCGGGATTTACCGATGAGCAGTTCTTC. This translates into CASSARLAGFTDEQFF.